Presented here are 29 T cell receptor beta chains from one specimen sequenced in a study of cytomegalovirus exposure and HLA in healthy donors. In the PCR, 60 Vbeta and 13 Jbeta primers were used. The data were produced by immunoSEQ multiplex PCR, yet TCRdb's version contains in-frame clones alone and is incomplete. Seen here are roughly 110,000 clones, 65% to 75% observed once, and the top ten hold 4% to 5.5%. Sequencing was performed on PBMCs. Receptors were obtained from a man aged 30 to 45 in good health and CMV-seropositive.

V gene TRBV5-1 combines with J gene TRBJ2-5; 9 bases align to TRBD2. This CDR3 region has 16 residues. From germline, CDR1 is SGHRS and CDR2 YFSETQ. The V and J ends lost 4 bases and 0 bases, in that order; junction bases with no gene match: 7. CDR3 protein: CASSPNRLADQETQYF. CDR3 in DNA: TGCGCCAGCAGCCCGAACCGACTAGCGGACCAAGAGACCCAGTACTTC.

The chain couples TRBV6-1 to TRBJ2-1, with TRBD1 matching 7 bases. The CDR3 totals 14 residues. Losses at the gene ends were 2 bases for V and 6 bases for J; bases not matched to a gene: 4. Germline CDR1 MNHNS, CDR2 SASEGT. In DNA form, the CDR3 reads TGTGCCAGCAGTGAAATAGGGACAGCCAATGAGCAGTTCTTC. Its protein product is CASSEIGTANEQFF.

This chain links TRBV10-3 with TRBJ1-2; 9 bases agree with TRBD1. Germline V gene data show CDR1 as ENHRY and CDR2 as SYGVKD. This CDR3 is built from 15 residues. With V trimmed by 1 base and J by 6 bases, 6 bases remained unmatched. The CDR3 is CAISELAGQGNGYTF. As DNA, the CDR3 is TGTGCCATCAGTGAGTTGGCCGGACAGGGGAATGGCTACACCTTC.

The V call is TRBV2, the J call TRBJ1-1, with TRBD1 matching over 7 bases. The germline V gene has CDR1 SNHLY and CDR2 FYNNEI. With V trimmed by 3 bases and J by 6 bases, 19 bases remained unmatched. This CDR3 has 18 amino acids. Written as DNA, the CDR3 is TGTGCCAGCAGTGATGTGTATATGGGACAGCTTCCTCGCCCTGAAGCTTTCTTT. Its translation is CASSDVYMGQLPRPEAFF.

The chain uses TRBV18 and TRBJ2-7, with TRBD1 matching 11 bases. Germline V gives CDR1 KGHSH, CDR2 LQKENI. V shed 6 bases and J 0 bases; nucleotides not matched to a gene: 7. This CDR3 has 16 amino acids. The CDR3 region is CASSPYGTGGSYEQYF. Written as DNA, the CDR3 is TGTGCCAGCTCCCCTTACGGGACAGGGGGCTCCTACGAGCAGTACTTC.

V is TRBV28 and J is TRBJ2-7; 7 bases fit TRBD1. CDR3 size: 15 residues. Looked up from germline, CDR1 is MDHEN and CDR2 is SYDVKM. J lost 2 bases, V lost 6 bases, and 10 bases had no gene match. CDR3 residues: CASSDPGTEAYEQYF. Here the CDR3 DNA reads TGTGCCAGCAGCGATCCCGGGACAGAGGCCTACGAGCAGTACTTC.

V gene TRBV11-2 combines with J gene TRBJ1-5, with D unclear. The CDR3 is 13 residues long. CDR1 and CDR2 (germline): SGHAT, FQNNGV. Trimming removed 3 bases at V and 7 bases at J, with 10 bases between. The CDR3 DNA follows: TGTGCCAGCAGCTTCGCTTCTATGCAGCCCCAGCATTTT. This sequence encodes CASSFASMQPQHF.

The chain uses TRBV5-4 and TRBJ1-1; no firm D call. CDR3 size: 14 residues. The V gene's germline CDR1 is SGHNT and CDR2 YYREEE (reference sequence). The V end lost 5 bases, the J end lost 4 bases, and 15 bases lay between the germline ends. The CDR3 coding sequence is TGTGCCAGCAGTTACATTCAGAGGTCCACTGAAGCTTTCTTT. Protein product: CASSYIQRSTEAFF.

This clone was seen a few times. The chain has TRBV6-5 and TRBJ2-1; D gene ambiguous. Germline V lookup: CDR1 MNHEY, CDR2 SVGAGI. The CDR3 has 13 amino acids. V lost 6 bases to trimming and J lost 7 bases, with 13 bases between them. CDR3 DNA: TGTGCCAGCAGATCCCCCAGTAAGAATGAGCAGTTCTTC. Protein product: CASRSPSKNEQFF.

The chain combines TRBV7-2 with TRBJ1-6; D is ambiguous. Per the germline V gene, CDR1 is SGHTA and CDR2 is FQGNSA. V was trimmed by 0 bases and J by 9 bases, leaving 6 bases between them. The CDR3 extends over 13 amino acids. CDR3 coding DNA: TGTGCCAGCAGCTTAGCTACGAGTTCACCCCTCCACTTT. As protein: CASSLATSSPLHF. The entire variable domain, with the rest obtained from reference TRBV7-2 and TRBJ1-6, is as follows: GAGVSQSPSNKVTEKGKDVELRCDPISGHTALYWYRQSLGQGLEFLIYFQGNSAPDKSGLPSDRFSAERTGGSVSTLTIQRTQQEDSAVYLCASSLATSSPLHFGNGTRLTVT.

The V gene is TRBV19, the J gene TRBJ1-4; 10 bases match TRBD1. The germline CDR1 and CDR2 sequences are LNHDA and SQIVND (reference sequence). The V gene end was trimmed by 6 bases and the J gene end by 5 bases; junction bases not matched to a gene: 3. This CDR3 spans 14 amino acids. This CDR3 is CASSPGQGNEKLFF. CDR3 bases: TGTGCCAGTAGCCCGGGACAGGGGAATGAAAAACTGTTTTTT.

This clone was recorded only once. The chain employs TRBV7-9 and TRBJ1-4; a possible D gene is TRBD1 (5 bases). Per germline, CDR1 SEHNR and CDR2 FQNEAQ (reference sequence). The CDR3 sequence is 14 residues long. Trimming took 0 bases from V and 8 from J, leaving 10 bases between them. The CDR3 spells CASSLAMGGEKLFF. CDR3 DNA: TGTGCCAGCAGCTTAGCGATGGGGGGAGAAAAACTGTTTTTT.

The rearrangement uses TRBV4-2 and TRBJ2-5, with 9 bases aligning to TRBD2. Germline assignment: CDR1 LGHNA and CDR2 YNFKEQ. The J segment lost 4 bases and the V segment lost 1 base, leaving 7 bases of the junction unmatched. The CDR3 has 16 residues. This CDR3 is CASSQAPRGGSETQYF. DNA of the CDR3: TGTGCCAGCAGCCAAGCACCGCGGGGGGGCTCAGAGACCCAGTACTTC.

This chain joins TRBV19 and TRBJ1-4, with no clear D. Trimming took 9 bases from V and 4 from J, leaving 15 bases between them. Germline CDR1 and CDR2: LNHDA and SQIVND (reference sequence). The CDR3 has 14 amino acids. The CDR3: CASTTGGINEKLFF. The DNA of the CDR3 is TGTGCCAGCACAACGGGAGGGATTAATGAAAAACTGTTTTTT.

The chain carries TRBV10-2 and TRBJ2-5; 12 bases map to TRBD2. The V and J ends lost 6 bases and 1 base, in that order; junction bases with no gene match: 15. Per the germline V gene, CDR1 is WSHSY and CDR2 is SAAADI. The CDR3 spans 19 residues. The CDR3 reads CASRAPRLAGDGVQETQYF. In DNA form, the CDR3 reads TGCGCCAGCAGAGCCCCCCGACTAGCGGGGGACGGGGTCCAAGAGACCCAGTACTTC.

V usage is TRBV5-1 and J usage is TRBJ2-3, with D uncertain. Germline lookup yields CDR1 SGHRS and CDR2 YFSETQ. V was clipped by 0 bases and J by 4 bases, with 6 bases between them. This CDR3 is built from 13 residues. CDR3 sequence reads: CASSLGSPDTQYF. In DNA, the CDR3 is TGCGCCAGCAGCTTGGGGAGTCCAGATACGCAGTATTTT.

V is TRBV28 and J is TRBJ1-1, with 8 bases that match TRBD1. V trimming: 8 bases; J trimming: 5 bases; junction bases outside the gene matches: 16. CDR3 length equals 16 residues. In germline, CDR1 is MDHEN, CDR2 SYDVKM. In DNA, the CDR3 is TGTGCCAGCCGGACCCCAGGGGGCTCGAGCAAAACTGAAGCTTTCTTT. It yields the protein CASRTPGGSSKTEAFF. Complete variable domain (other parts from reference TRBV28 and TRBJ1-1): DVKVTQSSRYLVKRTGEKVFLECVQDMDHENMFWYRQDPGLGLRLIYFSYDVKMKEKGDIPEGYSVSREKKERFSLILESASTNQTSMYLCASRTPGGSSKTEAFFGQGTRLTVV.

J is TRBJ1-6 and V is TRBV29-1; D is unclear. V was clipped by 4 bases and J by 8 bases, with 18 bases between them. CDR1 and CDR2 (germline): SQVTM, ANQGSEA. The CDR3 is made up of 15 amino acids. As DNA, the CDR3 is TGCAGCGTTGGGGTCGGGTCCAGTCAAGATTCACCCCTCCACTTT. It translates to CSVGVGSSQDSPLHF. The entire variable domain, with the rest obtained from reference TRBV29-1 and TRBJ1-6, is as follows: SAVISQKPSRDICQRGTSLTIQCQVDSQVTMMFWYRQQPGQSLTLIATANQGSEATYESGFVIDKFPISRPNLTFSTLTVSNMSPEDSSIYLCSVGVGSSQDSPLHFGNGTRLTVT.

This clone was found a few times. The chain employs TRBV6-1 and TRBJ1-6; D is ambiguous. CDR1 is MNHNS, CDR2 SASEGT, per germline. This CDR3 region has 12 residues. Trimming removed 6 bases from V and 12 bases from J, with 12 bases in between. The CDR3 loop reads CASSLPRVPLHF. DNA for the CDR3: TGTGCCAGCAGCCTCCCCCGGGTACCCCTCCACTTT.

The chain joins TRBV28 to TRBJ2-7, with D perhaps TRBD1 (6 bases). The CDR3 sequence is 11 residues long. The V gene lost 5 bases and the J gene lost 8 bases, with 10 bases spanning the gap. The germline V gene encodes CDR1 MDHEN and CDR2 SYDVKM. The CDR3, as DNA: TGTGCCAGCAGTGGGGGCTATAAGCAGTACTTC. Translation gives CASSGGYKQYF.

CDR3 coding DNA: TGTGCCAGCAGACCTGGGCGGGGAAACACTGAAGCTTTCTTT. Translated, it gives CASRPGRGNTEAFF. V is TRBV27 and J is TRBJ1-1, with unresolved D. This CDR3 contains 14 residues. Trimming took 6 bases from V and 2 from J, leaving 13 bases between them. Germline CDR1 MNHEY, CDR2 SMNVEV (reference sequence).

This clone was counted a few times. CDR3 nucleotides: TGTGCCAGTAGTATAGCCCGGACAGGGAAAGAGACCCAGTACTTC. Amino acids: CASSIARTGKETQYF. The V and J genes are TRBV19 and TRBJ2-5; 8 bases agree with TRBD1. The CDR3 contains 15 residues. The V gene's germline CDR1 is LNHDA and CDR2 SQIVND (reference sequence). Unmatched junction bases numbered 4, after V lost 1 base and J lost 3 bases.

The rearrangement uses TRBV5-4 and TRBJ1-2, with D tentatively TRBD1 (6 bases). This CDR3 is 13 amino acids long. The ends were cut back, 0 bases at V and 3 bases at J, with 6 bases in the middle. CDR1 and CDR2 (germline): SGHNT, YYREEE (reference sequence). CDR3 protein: CASSLEGDYGYTF. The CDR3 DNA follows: TGTGCCAGCAGCTTGGAGGGGGACTATGGCTACACCTTC.

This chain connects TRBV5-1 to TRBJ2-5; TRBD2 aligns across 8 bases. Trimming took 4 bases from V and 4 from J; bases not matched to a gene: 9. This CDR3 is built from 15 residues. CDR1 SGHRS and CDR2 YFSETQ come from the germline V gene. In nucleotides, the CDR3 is TGCGCCAGCAGCCCCTCTACGGGGGGGGGAGAGACCCAGTACTTC. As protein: CASSPSTGGGETQYF.

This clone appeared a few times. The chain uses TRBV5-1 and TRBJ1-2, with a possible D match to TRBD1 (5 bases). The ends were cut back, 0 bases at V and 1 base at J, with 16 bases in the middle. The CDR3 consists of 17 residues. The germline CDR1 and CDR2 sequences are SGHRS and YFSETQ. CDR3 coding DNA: TGCGCCAGCAGCTTGGATTTTGGGGCAGTTCTTAACTATGGCTACACCTTC. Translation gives CASSLDFGAVLNYGYTF.

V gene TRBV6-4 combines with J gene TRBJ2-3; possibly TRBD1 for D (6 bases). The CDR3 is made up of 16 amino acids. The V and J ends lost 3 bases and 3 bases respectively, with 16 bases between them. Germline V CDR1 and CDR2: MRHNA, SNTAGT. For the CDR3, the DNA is TGTGCCAGCAGTGATGAATTTGGGGGCGGAACAGATACGCAGTATTTT. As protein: CASSDEFGGGTDTQYF.

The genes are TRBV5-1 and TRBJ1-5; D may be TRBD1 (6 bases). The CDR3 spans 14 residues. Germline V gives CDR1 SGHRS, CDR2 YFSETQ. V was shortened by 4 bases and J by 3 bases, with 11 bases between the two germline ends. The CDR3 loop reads CASSPGQPNQPQHF. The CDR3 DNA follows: TGCGCCAGCAGCCCCGGACAGCCCAATCAGCCCCAGCATTTT.

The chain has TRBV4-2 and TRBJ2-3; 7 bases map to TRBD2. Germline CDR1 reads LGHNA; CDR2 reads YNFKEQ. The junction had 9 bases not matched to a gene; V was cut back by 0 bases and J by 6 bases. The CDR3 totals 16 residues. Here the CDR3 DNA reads TGTGCCAGCAGCCAAGATAGGCCTAGCGGCGCGGATACGCAGTATTTT. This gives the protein CASSQDRPSGADTQYF.

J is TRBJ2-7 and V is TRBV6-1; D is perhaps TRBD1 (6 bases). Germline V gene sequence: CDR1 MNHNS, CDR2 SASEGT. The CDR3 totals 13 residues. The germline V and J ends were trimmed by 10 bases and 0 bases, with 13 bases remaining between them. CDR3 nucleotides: TGTGCCACTAGGACAGTTTTCTCCTACGAGCAGTACTTC. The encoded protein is CATRTVFSYEQYF.